The next 4 T cell receptor beta chains were all read from a single sample in a study of CD8 T cells in ankylosing spondylitis. TCRdb passed the 5' RACE reads through MiXCR, listing each CDR3 protein once. The repertoire has 30,000 to 40,000 distinct CDR3 sequences, 9% to 12% of them found once; the top ten carry approximately 16%. Source material: blood, either unsorted or a sorted T cell fraction (not recorded which). Receptors originate from a male donor with ankylosing spondylitis or in good health (not recorded which).

This clonotype was seen repeatedly, ten times or more. The CDR3 DNA reads TGCGCCAGCAGCTTGGGCAGGGGGCAAGAGACCCAGTACTTC. Amino acid sequence: CASSLGRGQETQYF. The rearrangement uses TRBV5-1 and TRBJ2-5, with 7 bases identical to TRBD1. The germline CDR1 and CDR2 sequences are SGHRS and YFSETQ. CDR3 length: 14 amino acids. The ends lost 0 bases at V and 2 bases at J; junction bases unmatched: 1.

This clonotype has ten or more counts. V and J are TRBV5-1 and TRBJ2-7, with TRBD2 identical over 10 bases. Trimming cost V 0 bases and J 6 bases; bases outside gene matches: 3. The CDR3 is made up of 14 amino acids. Germline loops: CDR1 SGHRS, CDR2 YFSETQ. This CDR3 reads CASSLASGSREQYF. Written as DNA, the CDR3 is TGCGCCAGCAGCTTGGCTAGCGGGAGCCGCGAGCAGTACTTC.

There are many counts of this clonotype. The chain recombines TRBV6-5 with TRBJ2-7; possibly TRBD1 for D (6 bases). Trimming took off 5 bases at V and 1 base at J, with 18 bases between the two ends. CDR1 and CDR2 from the germline V gene are MNHEY and SVGAGI. CDR3 length: 16 residues. The CDR3 protein is CASSPRAGAQSYEQYF. CDR3 sequence (DNA): TGTGCCAGCAGTCCCCGGGCAGGGGCCCAATCCTACGAGCAGTACTTC.

This clonotype was counted at least ten times. This chain joins TRBV11-2 and TRBJ2-4; D gene ambiguous. The CDR3 runs to 13 residues. Germline values: CDR1 SGHAT, CDR2 FQNNGV. V lost 1 base and J lost 8, with 9 bases in between. The CDR3 protein is CASSLAGVDIQYF. CDR3 coding DNA: TGTGCCAGCAGCTTAGCTGGGGTCGACATTCAGTACTTC.